This note documents a single T cell receptor beta chain sequence. Its cognate antigen has yet to be identified. No much larger clonotype is one base removed from it; base qualities were not supplied. This sample is drawn from a study of shared clonotypes between healthy human individuals (TCRdb year 2020). The study in broad terms: Two women and a few men aged 18 to 49 years were included in the cohort. For each donor, CD4 naive and CD4 memory were each given three plates, CD8 naive was given two plates, and CD8 memory was given one plate. The study deeply sequenced blood TCR repertoires of 5 or 6 healthy adults to estimate repertoire size and the extent of clonotype sharing between individuals. Libraries were prepared and TCR repertoires were sequenced by different laboratories using diverse techniques, in order to increase sequencing depth and limit assay-specific biases. Each donor's leukapheresis produced roughly between about 0.85 and 10 billion PBMCs. Broader findings and caveats from the paper: Even with the large sequencing depth, rarefaction of the sorted-subset datasets indicated that sequencing was incomplete. Estimated clonotype richness was generally larger for naive than for memory subsets. Sampling was limited to blood, and TCR repertoires in tissue likely differ from TCR repertoires in blood. Clonotypes shared by all four sorted-subset donors showed higher generation probabilities than non-shared clonotypes. Sharing across a handful of donors was observed for approximately 5% of naive CD4, over 3% of naive CD8, over 2% of memory CD4, and 0.4% of memory CD8 clonotypes. Based on pairwise subsampling, the degree of clonotype sharing among donors was expected to be affected by sequencing depth. Because the study included only a small number of donors, the genetic and exposure-history diversity represented was limited.

Using the deep immunoSEQ assay, multiplex PCR amplified TCR CDR3 regions from genomic DNA. Extracted genomic DNA from each cell subset was distributed evenly across all wells of several immunoSEQ 96-well plates, and each plate was treated as a replicate. For sorted subsets, each replicate PCR was loaded with 200 ng genomic DNA, equivalent to 25,000 to 30,000 T cell genomes. Purified libraries were measured with a Qubit 3.0 fluorometer, size-checked on a Bioanalyzer 2100, and measured again with the KAPA Library Quantification kit. Each immunoSEQ 96-well plate was sequenced on its own single-read 150-cycle Illumina NextSeq 550 flow cell. In the paper's pipeline: The immunoSEQ output contained only junctional sequences without quality scores, so filtering could not match that applied to full-length reads. To assign V/J genes and CDR3, sequences were annotated against IMGT germline references using PyIR, a Python wrapper for IgBLAST v1.9. Reads were filtered out if the reads had weak V/J assignments (E-value above 1e-6), no CDR3, stop codons, out-of-frame junctions, or ambiguous translated residues. V3J clonotypes were defined as sequences sharing the same inferred V gene, J gene, and CDR3 amino acid sequence. To compute the percentage overlap between repertoires, the number of shared unique clonotypes was divided by the size of the smaller repertoire. Three approaches were used to assess repertoire richness: RTK rarefaction, the Chao1 estimator, and Recon v2.1 estimates of unobserved clonotypes. OLGA was used to compute generation probabilities for all TCRbeta clonotypes that the gDNA method yielded from a few donors. TCRdb provides this immuneACCESS table in a form limited to in-frame rearrangements. Some clones are lacking; in checked studies, under half of them reflect an unresolved V gene, and why the rest are absent is not known. Clonal size and the V and J genes are those of that table, whereas D and trimming came from the DNA. In all, the sample holds 2 million to 2.5 million clones, and about nine tenths of those were seen once. The leading ten clones occupy 0.37% of the sample.

The V end loses 3 bases and the J end loses 6 bases, and a stretch of 9 bases separates them. Counted from cysteine to phenylalanine, this CDR3 has 11 amino acids. Only the CDR3 region is kept as DNA, spanning 33 bases read in frame from base 1. For CDR1 and CDR2, the germline V gene (reference sequence) lists DFQATT and SNEGSKA. The donors were healthy, HIV-negative adults with no recently reported acute infections or vaccinations. Every donor was a Caucasian adult living in Nashville, Tennessee, USA. CD4+ T cells were enriched through magnetic negative selection, after which naive cells were positively selected on CD45RA and the remaining negative fraction served as the memory subset. Blood was obtained by leukapheresis, after which PBMCs were separated by Ficoll-Histopaque density gradient centrifugation and cryopreserved in liquid nitrogen vapor phase. Analytical flow cytometry was used to check the purity and quantity of each magnetically sorted T cell population. Genomic DNA was isolated from every sorted fraction and measured by UV absorbance on a Nanodrop 2000c.

This clonotype originated in a man in his late teens or twenties in good health. Some clones in this sample may be carry-over from other donors' samples. The sequence is built from TRBV20-1 and TRBJ2-7; no confident D gene assignment can be made. The sequenced sample was naive CD4+ T cells from PBMCs. The cell subset or site label here, explained by the study, means: CD45RA+ positively selected. The CDR3 region: CSASGASEQYF. The sequenced DNA is TGCAGTGCTAGTGGCGCCTCCGAGCAGTACTTC.